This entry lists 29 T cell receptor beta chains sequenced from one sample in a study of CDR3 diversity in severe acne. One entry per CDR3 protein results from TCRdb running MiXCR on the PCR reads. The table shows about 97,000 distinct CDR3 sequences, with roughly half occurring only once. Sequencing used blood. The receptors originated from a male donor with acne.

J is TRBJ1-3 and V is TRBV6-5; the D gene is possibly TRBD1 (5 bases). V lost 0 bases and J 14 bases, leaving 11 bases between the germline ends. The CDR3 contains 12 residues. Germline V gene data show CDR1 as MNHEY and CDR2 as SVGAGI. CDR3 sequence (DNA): TGTGCCAGCAGTTACTCTTACGCGGGGCTATATTTT. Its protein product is CASSYSYAGLYF.

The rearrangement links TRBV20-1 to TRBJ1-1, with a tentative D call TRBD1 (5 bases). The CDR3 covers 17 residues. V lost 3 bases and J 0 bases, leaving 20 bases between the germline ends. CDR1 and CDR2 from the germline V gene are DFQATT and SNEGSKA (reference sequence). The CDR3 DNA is TGCAGTGCTAGTGGATCCTTGGGGGTGGTCATGAACACTGAAGCTTTCTTT. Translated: CSASGSLGVVMNTEAFF.

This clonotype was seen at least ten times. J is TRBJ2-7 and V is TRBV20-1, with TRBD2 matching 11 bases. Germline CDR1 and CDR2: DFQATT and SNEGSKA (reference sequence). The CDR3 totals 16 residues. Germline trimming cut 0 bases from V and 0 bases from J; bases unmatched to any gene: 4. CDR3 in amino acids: CSARDVTSGSSYEQYF. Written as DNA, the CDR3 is TGCAGTGCTAGAGATGTAACTAGCGGGAGCTCCTACGAGCAGTACTTC.

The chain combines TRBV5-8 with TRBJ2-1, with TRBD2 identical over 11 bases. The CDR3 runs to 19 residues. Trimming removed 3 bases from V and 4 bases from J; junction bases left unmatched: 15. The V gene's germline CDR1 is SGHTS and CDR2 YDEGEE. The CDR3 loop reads CASSWPGRRLAGSYNEQFF. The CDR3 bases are TGTGCCAGCAGCTGGCCGGGGCGGCGACTAGCGGGAAGTTACAATGAGCAGTTCTTC.

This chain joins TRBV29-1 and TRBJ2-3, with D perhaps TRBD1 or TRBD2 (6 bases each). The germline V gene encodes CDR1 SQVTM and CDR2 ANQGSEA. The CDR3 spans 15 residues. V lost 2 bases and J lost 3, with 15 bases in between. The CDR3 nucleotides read TGCAGCGTTGAATTGGGGGGCATAAAGACAGATACGCAGTATTTT. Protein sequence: CSVELGGIKTDTQYF.

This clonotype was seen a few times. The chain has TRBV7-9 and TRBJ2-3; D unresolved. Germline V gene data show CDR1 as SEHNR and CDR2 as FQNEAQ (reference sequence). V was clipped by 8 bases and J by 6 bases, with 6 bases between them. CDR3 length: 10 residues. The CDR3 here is CASEVDTQYF. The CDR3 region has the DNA TGTGCCAGCGAGGTGGATACGCAGTATTTT. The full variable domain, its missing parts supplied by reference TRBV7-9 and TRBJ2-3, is DTGVSQNPRHKITKRGQNVTFRCDPISEHNRLYWYRQTLGQGPEFLTYFQNEAQLEKSRLLSDRFSAERPKGSFSTLEIQRTEQGDSAMYLCASEVDTQYFGPGTRLTVL.

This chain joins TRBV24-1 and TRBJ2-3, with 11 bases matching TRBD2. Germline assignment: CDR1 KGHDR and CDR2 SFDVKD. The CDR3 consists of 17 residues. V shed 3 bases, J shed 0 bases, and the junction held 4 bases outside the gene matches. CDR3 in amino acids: CATSDPRTSGSTDTQYF. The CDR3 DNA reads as TGTGCCACCAGTGATCCCCGGACTAGCGGGAGCACAGATACGCAGTATTTT.

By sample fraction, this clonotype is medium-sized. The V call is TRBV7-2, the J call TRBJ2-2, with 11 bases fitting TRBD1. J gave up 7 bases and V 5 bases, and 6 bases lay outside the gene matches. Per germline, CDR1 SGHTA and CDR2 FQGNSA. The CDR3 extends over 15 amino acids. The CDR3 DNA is TGTGCCAGCAGCCCTGGACAGGGGGCAGGCGGGGAGCTGTTTTTT. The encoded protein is CASSPGQGAGGELFF.

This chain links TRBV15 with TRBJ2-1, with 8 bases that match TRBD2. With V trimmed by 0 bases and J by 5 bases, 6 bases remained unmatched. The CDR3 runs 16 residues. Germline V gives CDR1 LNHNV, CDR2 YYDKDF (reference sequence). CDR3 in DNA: TGTGCCACCAGCAGAGATCGCGGGAGGTCCAACAATGAGCAGTTCTTC. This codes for CATSRDRGRSNNEQFF.

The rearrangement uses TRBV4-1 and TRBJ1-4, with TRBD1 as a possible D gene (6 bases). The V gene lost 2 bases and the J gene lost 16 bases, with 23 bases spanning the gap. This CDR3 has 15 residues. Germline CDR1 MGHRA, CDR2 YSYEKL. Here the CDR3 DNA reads TGCGCCAGCAGCCAAAAGGGGGGTTTGAGTGAAGAACCGTTTTTT. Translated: CASSQKGGLSEEPFF.

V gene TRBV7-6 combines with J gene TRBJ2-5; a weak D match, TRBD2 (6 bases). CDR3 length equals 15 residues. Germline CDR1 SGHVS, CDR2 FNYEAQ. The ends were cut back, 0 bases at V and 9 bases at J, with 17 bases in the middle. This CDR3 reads CASSLAGTQREAQYF. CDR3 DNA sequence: TGTGCCAGCAGCTTAGCTGGGACCCAGAGGGAGGCCCAGTACTTC.

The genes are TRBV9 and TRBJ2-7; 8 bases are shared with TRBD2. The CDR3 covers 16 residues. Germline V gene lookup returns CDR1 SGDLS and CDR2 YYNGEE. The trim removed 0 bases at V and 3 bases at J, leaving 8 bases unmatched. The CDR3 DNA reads TGTGCCAGCAGCGTAGCTCTTAGCGGGAACTACTACGAGCAGTACTTC. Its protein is CASSVALSGNYYEQYF.

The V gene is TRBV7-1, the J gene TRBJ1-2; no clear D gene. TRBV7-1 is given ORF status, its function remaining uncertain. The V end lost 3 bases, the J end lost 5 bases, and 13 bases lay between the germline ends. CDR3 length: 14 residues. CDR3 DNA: TGTGCCAGCAGCTCCCACCGGGGTTGGTATGGCTACACCTTC. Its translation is CASSSHRGWYGYTF.

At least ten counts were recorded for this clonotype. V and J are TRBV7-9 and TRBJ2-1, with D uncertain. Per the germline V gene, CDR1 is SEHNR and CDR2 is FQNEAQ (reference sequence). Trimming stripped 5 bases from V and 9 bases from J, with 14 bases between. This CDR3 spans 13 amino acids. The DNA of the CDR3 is TGTGCCAGCAGCGTGAGACTCCCGGGTGAGCAGTTCTTC. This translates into CASSVRLPGEQFF.

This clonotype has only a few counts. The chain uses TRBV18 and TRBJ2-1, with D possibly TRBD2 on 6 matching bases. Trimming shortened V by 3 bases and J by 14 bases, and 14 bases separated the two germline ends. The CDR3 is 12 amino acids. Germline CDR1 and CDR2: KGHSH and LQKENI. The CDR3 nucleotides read TGTGCCAGCTCACCGGGGACTGGTCTTAAGTTCTTC. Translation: CASSPGTGLKFF.

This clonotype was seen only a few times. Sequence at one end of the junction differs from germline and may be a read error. The CDR3 region has the DNA TGCGCCAGCAATCGGGGGGGTTTAACCTACAATGGGCAGTTCTTC. It is translated as CASNRGGLTYNGQFF. The gene calls are TRBV4-1 and TRBJ2-1; 8 bases are shared with TRBD2. The CDR3 is 15 residues long. CDR1 and CDR2 from the germline V gene are MGHRA and YSYEKL.

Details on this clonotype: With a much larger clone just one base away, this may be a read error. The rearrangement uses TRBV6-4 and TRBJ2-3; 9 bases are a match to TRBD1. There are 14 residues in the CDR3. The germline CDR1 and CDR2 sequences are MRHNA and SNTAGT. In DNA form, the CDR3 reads TGTGCCAGCAGTGACTCACAGGGGGCAGATGCGCAGTATTTT. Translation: CASSDSQGADAQYF.

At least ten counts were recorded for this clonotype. The CDR3 is CASSIREGPDTQYF. The CDR3 region has the DNA TGCGCCAGCAGCATCCGGGAGGGACCAGATACGCAGTATTTT. This chain links TRBV4-1 with TRBJ2-3; TRBD2 matches 8 bases. J was trimmed by 4 bases and V by 5 bases; bases with no gene match: 5. CDR3 size: 14 residues. Germline V gene data show CDR1 as MGHRA and CDR2 as YSYEKL.

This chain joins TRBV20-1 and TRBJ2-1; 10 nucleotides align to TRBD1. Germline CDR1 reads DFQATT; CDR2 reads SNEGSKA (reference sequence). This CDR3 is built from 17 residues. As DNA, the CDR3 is TGCAGGCCTAGTGCCAGCAGCCGACAGGGGGCTTACAATGAGCAGTTCTTC. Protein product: CRPSASSRQGAYNEQFF.

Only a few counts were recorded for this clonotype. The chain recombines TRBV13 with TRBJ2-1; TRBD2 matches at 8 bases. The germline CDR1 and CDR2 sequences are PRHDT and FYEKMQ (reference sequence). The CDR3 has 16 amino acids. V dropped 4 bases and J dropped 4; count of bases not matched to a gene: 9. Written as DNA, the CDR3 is TGTGCCAGCAGCTCCCCATTAGTAGCGGGGTACAATGAGCAGTTCTTC. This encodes CASSSPLVAGYNEQFF. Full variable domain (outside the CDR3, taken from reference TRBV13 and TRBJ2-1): AAGVIQSPRHLIKEKRETATLKCYPIPRHDTVYWYQQGPGQDPQFLISFYEKMQSDKGSIPDRFSAQQFSDYHSELNMSSLELGDSALYFCASSSPLVAGYNEQFFGPGTRLTVL.

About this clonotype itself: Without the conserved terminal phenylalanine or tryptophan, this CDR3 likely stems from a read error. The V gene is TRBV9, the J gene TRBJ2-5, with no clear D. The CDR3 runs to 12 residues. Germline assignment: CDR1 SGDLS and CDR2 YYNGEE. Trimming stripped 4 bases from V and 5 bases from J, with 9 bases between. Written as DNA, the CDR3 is TGTGCCAGCAGCTTGGGTTGGGAGACCCAGTACTCC. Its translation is CASSLGWETQYS.

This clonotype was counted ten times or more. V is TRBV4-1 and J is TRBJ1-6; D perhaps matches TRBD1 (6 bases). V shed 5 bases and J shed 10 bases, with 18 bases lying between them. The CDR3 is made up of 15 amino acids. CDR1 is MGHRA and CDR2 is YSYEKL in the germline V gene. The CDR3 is CASSSEGRGGSPLHF. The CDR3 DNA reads TGCGCCAGCAGCTCGGAGGGCAGGGGAGGCTCACCCCTCCACTTT.

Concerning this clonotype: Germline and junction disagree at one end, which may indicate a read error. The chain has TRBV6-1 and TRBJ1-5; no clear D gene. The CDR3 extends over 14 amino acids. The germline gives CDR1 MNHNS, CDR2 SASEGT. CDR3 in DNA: TGTGCCATCAGTGCGTACGATAGCAATCAGCCCCAGCATTTT. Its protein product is CAISAYDSNQPQHF.

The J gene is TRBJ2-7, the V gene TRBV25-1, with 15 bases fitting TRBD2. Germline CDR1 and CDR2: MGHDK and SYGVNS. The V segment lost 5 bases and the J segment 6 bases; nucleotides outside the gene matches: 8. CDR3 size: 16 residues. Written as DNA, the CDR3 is TGTGCCAGCAGTAAACCACCGGGACTAGCGGGAGGCGAGCAGTACTTC. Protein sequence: CASSKPPGLAGGEQYF.

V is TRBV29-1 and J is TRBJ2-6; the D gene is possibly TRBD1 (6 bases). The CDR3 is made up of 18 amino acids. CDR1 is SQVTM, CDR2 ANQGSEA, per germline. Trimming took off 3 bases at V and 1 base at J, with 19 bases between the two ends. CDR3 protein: CSVDSWTETRSGANVLTF. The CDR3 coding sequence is TGCAGCGTTGACTCCTGGACAGAAACCAGATCTGGGGCCAACGTCCTGACTTTC.

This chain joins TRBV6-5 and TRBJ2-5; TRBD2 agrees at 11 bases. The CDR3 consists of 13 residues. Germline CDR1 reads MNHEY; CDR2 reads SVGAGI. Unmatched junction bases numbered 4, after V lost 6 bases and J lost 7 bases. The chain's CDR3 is CASRLAGGVTQYF. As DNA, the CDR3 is TGTGCCAGCAGATTAGCGGGAGGGGTGACCCAGTACTTC.

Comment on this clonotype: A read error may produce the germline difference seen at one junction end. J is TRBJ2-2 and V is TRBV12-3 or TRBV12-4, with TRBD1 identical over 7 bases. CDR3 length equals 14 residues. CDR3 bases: TGTGCCAGCAGTTTCACAGGGGACGCCGGGGTGCTGTTTTTT. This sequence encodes CASSFTGDAGVLFF.

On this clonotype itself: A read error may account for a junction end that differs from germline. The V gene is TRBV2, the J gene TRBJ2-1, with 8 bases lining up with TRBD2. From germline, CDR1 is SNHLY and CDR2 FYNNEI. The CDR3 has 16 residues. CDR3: CASSEWREAPYNEQFF. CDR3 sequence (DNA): TGTGCCAGCAGTGAGTGGCGGGAGGCCCCCTACAACGAGCAGTTCTTC.

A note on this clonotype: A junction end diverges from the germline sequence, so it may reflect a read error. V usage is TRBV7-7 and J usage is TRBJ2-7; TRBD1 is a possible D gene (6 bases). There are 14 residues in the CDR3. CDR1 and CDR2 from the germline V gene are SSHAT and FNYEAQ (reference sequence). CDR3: CASSLGDNTYEQYF. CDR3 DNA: TGTGCTAGCAGCTTAGGGGACAATACCTACGAGCAGTACTTC.